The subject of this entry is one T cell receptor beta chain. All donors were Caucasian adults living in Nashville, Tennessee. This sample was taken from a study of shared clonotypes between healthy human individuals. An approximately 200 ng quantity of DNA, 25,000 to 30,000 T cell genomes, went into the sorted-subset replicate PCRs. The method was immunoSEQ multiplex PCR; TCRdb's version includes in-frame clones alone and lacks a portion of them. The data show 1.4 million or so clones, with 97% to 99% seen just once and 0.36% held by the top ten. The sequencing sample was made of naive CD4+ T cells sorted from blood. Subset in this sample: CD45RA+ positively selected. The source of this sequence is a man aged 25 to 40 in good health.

CDR3 in DNA: TGTGCCAGCAGCTCGACTAGCGCCAGCTCCTACGAGCAGTACTTC. Protein product: CASSSTSASSYEQYF. The rearrangement joins TRBV7-9 to TRBJ2-7, with 8 bases aligning to TRBD2. From germline, CDR1 is SEHNR and CDR2 FQNEAQ (reference sequence). V lost 4 bases and J lost 0; bases outside the gene matches: 5. CDR3 length: 15 amino acids. The variable domain in full, completed from reference TRBV7-9 and TRBJ2-7, reads DTGVSQNPRHKITKRGQNVTFRCDPISEHNRLYWYRQTLGQGPEFLTYFQNEAQLEKSRLLSDRFSAERPKGSFSTLEIQRTEQGDSAMYLCASSSTSASSYEQYFGPGTRLTVT.